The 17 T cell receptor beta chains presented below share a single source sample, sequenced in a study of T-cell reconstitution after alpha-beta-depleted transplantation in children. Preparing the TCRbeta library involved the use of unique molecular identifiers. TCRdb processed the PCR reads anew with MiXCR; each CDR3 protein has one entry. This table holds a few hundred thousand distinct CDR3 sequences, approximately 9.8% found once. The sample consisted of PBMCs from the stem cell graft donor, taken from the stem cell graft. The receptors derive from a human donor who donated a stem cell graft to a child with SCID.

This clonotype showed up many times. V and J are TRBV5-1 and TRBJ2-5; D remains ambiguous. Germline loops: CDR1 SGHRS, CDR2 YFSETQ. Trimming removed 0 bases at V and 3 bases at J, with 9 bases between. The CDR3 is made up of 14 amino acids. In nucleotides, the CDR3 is TGCGCCAGCAGCTTGGGGAGTCCAGAAGAGACCCAGTACTTC. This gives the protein CASSLGSPEETQYF.

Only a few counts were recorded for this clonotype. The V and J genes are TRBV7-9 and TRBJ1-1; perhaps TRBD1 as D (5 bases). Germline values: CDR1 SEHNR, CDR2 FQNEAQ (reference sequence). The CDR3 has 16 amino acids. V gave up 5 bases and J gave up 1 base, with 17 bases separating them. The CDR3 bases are TGTGCCAGCAGCACAGGCCCGGTCGCGGCGAACACTGAAGCTTTCTTT. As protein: CASSTGPVAANTEAFF.

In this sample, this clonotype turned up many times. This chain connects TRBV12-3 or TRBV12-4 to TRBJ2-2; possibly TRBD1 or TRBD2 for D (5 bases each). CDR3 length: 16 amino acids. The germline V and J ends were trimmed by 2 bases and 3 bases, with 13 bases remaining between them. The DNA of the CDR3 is TGTGCCAGCAGTTTATGGGGGATAGCGTACACCGGGGAGCTGTTTTTT. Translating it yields CASSLWGIAYTGELFF.

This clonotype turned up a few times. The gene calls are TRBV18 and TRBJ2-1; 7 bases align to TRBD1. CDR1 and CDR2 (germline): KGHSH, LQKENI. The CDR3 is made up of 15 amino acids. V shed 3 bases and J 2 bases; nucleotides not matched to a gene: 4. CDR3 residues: CASSPTGTAYNEQFF. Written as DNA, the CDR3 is TGTGCCAGCTCACCGACCGGGACAGCCTACAATGAGCAGTTCTTC.

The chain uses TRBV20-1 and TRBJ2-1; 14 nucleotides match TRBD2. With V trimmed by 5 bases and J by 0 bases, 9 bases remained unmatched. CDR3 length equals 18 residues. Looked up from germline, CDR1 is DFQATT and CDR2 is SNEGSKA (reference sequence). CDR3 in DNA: TGCAGTGCTGTCCCGGGACTAGCGGGGGCTAGCTCCTACAATGAGCAGTTCTTC. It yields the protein CSAVPGLAGASSYNEQFF.

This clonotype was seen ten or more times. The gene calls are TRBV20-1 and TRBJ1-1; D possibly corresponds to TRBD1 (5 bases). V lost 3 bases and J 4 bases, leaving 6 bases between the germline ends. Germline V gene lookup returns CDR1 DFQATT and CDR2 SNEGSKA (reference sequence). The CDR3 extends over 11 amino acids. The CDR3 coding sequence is TGCAGTGCTAGCGGGGGCACTGAAGCTTTCTTT. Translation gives CSASGGTEAFF.

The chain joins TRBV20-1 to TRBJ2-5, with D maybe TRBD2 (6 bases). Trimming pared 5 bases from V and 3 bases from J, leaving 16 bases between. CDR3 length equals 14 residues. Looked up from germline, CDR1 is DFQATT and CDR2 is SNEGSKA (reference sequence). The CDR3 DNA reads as TGCAGTGCTGACACGTGGACTAACAAAGAGACCCAGTACTTC. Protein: CSADTWTNKETQYF.

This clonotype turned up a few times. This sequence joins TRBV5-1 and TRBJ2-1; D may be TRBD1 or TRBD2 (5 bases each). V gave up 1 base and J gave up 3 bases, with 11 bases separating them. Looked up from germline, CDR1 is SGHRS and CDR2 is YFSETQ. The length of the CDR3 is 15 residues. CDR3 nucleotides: TGCGCCAGCAGCTTGTATGGGGGTGGCTACAATGAGCAGTTCTTC. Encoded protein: CASSLYGGGYNEQFF.

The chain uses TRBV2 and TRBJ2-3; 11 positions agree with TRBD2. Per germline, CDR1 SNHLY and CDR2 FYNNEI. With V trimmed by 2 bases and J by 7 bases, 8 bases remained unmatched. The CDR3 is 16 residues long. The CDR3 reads CASSESLAGGGYTQYF. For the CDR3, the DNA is TGTGCCAGCAGTGAATCCCTAGCGGGGGGCGGATATACGCAGTATTTT.

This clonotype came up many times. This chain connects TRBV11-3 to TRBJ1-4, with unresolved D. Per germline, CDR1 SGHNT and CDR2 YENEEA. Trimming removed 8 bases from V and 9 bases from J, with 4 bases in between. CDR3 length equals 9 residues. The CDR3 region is CASSQKLFF. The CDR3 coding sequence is TGTGCCAGCTCACAAAAACTGTTTTTT. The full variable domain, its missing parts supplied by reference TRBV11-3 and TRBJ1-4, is EAGVVQSPRYKIIEKKQPVAFWCNPISGHNTLYWYLQNLGQGPELLIRYENEEAVDDSQLPKDRFSAERLKGVDSTLKIQPAELGDSAVYLCASSQKLFFGSGTQLSVL.

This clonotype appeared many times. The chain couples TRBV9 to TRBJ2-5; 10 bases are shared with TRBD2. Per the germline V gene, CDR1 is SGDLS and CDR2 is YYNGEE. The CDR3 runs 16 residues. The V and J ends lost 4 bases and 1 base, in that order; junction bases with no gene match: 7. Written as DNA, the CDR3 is TGTGCCAGCAGCTCTGAAGCGGGGGGGATCCAAGAGACCCAGTACTTC. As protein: CASSSEAGGIQETQYF.

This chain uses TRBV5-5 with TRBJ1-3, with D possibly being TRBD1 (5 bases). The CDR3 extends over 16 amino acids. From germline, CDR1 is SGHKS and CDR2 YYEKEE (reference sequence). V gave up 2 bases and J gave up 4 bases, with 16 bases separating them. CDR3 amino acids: CASSLPGLEEGNTIYF. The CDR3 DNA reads TGTGCCAGCAGCTTACCGGGACTCGAGGAAGGAAACACCATATATTTT.

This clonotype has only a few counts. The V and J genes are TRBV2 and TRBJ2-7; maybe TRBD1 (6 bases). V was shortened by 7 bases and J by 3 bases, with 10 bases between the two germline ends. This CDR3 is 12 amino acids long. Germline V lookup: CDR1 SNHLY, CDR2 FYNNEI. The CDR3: CASTGTRYEQYF. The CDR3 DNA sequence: TGTGCCAGCACCGGGACACGCTACGAGCAGTACTTC.

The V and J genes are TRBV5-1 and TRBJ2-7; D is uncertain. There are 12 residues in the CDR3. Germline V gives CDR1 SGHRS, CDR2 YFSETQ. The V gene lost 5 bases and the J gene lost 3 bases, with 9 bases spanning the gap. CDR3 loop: CASREENYEQYF. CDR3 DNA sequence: TGCGCCAGCAGAGAGGAGAACTACGAGCAGTACTTC.

The CDR3, as DNA: TGTGCCAGCAGTTCTGGGGGGATAGATACGCAGTATTTT. Encoded protein: CASSSGGIDTQYF. The rearrangement joins TRBV12-3 or TRBV12-4 to TRBJ2-3; possibly TRBD2 for D (6 bases). The CDR3 runs to 13 residues. V lost 4 bases, J lost 5 bases, and 10 bases lay in between.

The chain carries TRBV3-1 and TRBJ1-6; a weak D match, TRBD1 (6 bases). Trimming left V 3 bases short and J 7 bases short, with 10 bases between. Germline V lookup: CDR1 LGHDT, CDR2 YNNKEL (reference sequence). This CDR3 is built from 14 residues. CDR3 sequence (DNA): TGTGCCAGCAGCCAGGGGGCGAGGAATTCACCCCTCCACTTT. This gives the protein CASSQGARNSPLHF.

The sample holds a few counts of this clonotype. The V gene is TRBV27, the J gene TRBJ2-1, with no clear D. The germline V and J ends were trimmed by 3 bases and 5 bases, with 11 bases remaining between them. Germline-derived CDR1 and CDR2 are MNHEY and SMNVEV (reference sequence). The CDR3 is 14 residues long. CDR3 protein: CASSLLGPNNEQFF. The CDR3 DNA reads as TGTGCCAGCAGTTTGCTAGGGCCAAACAATGAGCAGTTCTTC.